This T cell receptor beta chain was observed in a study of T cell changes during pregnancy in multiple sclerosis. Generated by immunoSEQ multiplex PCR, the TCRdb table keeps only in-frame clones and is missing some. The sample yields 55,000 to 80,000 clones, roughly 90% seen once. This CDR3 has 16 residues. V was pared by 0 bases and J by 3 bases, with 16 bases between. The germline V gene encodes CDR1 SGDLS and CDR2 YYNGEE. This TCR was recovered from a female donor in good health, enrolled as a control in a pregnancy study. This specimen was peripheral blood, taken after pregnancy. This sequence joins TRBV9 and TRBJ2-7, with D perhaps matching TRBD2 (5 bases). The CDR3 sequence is CASSVGGLIGDYEQYF. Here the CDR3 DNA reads TGTGCCAGCAGCGTAGGAGGGCTGATCGGGGACTACGAGCAGTACTTC. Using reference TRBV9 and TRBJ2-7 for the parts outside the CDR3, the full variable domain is DSGVTQTPKHLITATGQRVTLRCSPRSGDLSVYWYQQSLDQGLQFLIQYYNGEERAKGNILERFSAQQFPDLHSELNLSSLELGDSALYFCASSVGGLIGDYEQYFGPGTRLTVT.